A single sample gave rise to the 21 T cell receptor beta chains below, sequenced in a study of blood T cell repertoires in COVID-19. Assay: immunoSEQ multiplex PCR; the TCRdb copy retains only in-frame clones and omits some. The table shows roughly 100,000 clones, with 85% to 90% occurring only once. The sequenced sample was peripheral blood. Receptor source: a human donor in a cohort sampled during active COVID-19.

The DNA of the CDR3 is TGTGCCAGCCCAGGGTGCGAGCAGTACTTC. Protein: CASPGCEQYF. The chain combines TRBV18 with TRBJ2-7; D perhaps matches TRBD1 (5 bases). The CDR3 is made up of 10 amino acids. V was cut by 8 bases and J by 6 bases, with 8 bases left in between. CDR1 and CDR2 from the germline V gene are KGHSH and LQKENI.

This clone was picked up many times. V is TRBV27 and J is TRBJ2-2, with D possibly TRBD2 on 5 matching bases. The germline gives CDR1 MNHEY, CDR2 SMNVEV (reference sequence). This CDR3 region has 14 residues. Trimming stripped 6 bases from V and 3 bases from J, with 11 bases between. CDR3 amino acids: CASRTGFDTGELFF. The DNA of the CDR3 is TGTGCCAGCAGGACGGGGTTTGACACCGGGGAGCTGTTTTTT.

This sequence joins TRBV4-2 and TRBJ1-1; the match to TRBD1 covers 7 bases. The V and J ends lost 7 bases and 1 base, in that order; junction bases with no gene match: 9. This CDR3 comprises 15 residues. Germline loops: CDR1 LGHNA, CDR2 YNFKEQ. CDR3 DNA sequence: TGTGCCAGCAACGGACAGGCGGGGACGAACACTGAAGCTTTCTTT. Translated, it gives CASNGQAGTNTEAFF.

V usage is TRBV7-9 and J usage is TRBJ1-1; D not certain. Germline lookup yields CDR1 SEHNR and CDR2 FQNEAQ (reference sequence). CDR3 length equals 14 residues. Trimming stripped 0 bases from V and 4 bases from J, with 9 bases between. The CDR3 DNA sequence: TGTGCCAGCAGCTTAGCGGAAGGAGGCACTGAAGCTTTCTTT. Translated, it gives CASSLAEGGTEAFF.

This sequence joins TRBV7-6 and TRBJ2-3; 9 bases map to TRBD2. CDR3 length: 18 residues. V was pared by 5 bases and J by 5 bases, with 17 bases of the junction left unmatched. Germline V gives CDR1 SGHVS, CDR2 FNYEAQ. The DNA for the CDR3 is TGTGCCAGCAGCATGCGCGGGAGGGATGCAGTCTACGGAGATACGCAGTATTTT. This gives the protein CASSMRGRDAVYGDTQYF.

The chain's CDR3 is CASSLEGFVFTGTEANYGYTF. The CDR3 DNA reads as TGCGCCAGCAGCTTGGAGGGCTTTGTGTTCACCGGGACAGAAGCTAACTATGGCTACACCTTC. The rearrangement uses TRBV5-1 and TRBJ1-2, with TRBD1 matching 7 bases. The CDR3 spans 21 residues. Germline values: CDR1 SGHRS, CDR2 YFSETQ. V trimming: 0 bases; J trimming: 0 bases; junction bases outside the gene matches: 20.

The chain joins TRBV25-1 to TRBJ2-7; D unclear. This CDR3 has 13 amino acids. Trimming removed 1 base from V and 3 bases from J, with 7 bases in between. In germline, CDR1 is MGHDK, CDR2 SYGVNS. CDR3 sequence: CASSESGIYEQYF. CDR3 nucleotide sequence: TGTGCCAGCAGTGAATCAGGCATCTACGAGCAGTACTTC.

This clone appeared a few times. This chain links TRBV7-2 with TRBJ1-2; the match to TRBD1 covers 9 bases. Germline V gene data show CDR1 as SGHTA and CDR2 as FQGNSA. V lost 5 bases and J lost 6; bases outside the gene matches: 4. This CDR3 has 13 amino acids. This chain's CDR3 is CASSTRQGDGYTF. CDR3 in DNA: TGTGCCAGCAGCACCCGACAGGGGGATGGCTACACCTTC.

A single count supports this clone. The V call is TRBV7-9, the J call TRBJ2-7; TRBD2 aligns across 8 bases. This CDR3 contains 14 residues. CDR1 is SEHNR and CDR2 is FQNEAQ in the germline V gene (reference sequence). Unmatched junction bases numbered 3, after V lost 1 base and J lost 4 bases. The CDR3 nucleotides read TGTGCCAGCAGCTTAGGGAGCGGGGGATACGAGCAGTACTTC. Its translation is CASSLGSGGYEQYF.

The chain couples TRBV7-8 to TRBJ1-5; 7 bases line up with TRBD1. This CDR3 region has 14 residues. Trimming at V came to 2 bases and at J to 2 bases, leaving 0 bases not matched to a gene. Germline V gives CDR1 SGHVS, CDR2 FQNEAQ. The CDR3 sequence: CASSLTGGNQPQHF. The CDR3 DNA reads TGTGCCAGCAGCTTAACAGGGGGCAATCAGCCCCAGCATTTT.

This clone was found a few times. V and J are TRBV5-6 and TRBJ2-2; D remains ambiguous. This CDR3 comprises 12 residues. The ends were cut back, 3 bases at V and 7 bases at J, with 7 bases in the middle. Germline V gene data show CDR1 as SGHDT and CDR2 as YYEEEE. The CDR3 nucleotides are TGTGCCAGCAGCTACACCGACGGGGAGCTGTTTTTT. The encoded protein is CASSYTDGELFF.

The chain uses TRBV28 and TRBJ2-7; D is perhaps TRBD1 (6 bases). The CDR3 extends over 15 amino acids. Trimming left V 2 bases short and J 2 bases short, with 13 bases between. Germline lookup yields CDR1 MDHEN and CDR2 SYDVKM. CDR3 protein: CASSLAGVKAYEQYF. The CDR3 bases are TGTGCCAGCAGTTTAGCAGGGGTTAAGGCCTACGAGCAGTACTTC.

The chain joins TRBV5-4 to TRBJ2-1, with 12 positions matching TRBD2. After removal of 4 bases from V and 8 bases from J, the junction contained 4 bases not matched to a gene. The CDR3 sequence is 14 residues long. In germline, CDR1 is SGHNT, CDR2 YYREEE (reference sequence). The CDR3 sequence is CASSPSGGADEQFF. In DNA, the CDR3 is TGTGCCAGCAGCCCTAGCGGGGGGGCAGATGAGCAGTTCTTC.

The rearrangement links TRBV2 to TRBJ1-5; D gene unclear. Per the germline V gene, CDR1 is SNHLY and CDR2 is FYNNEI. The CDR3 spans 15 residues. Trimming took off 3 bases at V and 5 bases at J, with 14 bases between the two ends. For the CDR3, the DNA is TGTGCCAGCAGTGAGGCGGGGATGGGATATCAGCCCCAGCATTTT. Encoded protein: CASSEAGMGYQPQHF.

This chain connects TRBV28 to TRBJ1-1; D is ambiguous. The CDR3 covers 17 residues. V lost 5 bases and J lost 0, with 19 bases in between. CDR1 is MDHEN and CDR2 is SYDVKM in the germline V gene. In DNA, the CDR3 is TGTGCCAGCAGTCCCCCGGGAGTTTTGAGGGTGAACACTGAAGCTTTCTTT. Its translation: CASSPPGVLRVNTEAFF. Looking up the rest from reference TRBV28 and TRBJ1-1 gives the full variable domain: DVKVTQSSRYLVKRTGEKVFLECVQDMDHENMFWYRQDPGLGLRLIYFSYDVKMKEKGDIPEGYSVSREKKERFSLILESASTNQTSMYLCASSPPGVLRVNTEAFFGQGTRLTVV.

In DNA form, the CDR3 reads TGCGCCAGCAGCTTGGGGCCCATTCGAAACGAAAAACTGTTTTTT. Its translation: CASSLGPIRNEKLFF. This sequence joins TRBV5-1 and TRBJ1-4; D not resolved. Germline CDR1 is SGHRS and CDR2 is YFSETQ. V lost 0 bases, J lost 8 bases, and 14 bases lay in between. The CDR3 length is 15 residues.

Here the CDR3 reads CASSTPGLREVGKETQYF. The CDR3 DNA sequence: TGCGCCAGCAGCACCCCCGGTCTCAGGGAAGTAGGAAAAGAGACCCAGTACTTC. This chain connects TRBV4-1 to TRBJ2-5; D is perhaps TRBD1 (5 bases). CDR3 length: 18 amino acids. Deletions cut 5 bases from V and 3 bases from J, with 25 bases between. The V gene's germline CDR1 is MGHRA and CDR2 YSYEKL.

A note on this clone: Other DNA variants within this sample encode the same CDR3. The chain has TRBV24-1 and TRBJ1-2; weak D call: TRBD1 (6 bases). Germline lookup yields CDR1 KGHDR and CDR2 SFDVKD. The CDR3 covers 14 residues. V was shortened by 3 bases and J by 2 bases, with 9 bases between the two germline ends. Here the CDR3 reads CATSDRGQNYGYTF. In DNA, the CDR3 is TGTGCCACCAGTGATCGCGGACAGAACTATGGCTACACCTTC.

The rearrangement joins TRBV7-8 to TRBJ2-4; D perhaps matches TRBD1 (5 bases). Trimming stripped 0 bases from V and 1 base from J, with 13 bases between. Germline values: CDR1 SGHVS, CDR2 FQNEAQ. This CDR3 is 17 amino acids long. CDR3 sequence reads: CASSLAPGYVAKNIQYF. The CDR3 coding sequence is TGTGCCAGCAGCTTAGCGCCAGGGTACGTGGCCAAAAACATTCAGTACTTC.

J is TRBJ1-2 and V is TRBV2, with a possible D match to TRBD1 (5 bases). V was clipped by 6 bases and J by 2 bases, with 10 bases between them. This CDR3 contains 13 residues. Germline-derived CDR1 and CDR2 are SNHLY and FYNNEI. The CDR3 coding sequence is TGTGCCAGCAGCGCAGACAGCAACTATGGCTACACCTTC. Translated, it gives CASSADSNYGYTF.

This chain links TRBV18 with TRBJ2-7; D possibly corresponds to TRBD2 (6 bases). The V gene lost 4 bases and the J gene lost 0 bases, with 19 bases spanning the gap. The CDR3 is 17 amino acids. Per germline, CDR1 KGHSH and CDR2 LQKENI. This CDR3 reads CASSRYVSGGDSYEQYF. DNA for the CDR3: TGTGCCAGCTCACGTTATGTATCCGGGGGAGACTCCTACGAGCAGTACTTC.